These 21 T cell receptor beta chains came from one sample sequenced in a study of T cell repertoires in cytomegalovirus infection. These receptors have no identified antigens. In TCRdb, the reads were re-called with MiXCR into one record per CDR3 protein. The sample consists of around 500,000 distinct CDR3 sequences, about two fifths of them appearing once. Sequenced here: cultured PBMCs, sampled from culture after CMV antigen stimulation. These receptors were taken from a human donor in good health (CMV status not recorded). Some clones in this sample may be carry-over from other donors' samples.

This sequence joins TRBV20-1 and TRBJ2-5; either TRBD1 or TRBD2 may fit D (7 bases each). Germline values: CDR1 DFQATT, CDR2 SNEGSKA (reference sequence). The CDR3 has 13 amino acids. V was shortened by 0 bases and J by 14 bases, with 19 bases between the two germline ends. CDR3 sequence: CSARDNRGRDYYF. CDR3 nucleotide sequence: TGCAGTGCTAGAGATAACAGGGGTCGGGACTATTACTTC.

Remarks on this clonotype: The junction differs from germline at one of its ends, possibly a read error. The V gene is TRBV7-8, the J gene TRBJ2-2; 8 nucleotides match TRBD2. The CDR3 loop spans 15 amino acids. Germline V gene sequence: CDR1 SGHVS, CDR2 FQNEAQ. The DNA for the CDR3 is TGTGCCAGCAGCTTAGCGCCGGGGGGGCCCGGGGTGCTGTTTTTT. Its protein is CASSLAPGGPGVLFF.

V usage is TRBV5-4 and J usage is TRBJ1-1, with D maybe TRBD1 (6 bases). V lost 9 bases and J 0 bases, leaving 15 bases between the germline ends. Looked up from germline, CDR1 is SGHNT and CDR2 is YYREEE (reference sequence). The CDR3 is made up of 14 amino acids. The CDR3, as DNA: TGTGCCACCAGACAGGAGACCATGAACACTGAAGCTTTCTTT. Its translation is CATRQETMNTEAFF.

In its sample, this clonotype was seen a few times. The V call is TRBV12-3 or TRBV12-4, the J call TRBJ1-2; D remains unclear. CDR3 size: 17 residues. Trimming pared 1 base from V and 4 bases from J, leaving 19 bases between. The CDR3 region has the DNA TGTGCCAGCAGTTTAGGGTGGCTCCGGTGGAAGGGCTATGGCTACACCTTC. Translating gives CASSLGWLRWKGYGYTF.

The rearrangement uses TRBV11-2 and TRBJ1-6, with a tentative D call TRBD1 (5 bases). Germline V gene data show CDR1 as SGHAT and CDR2 as FQNNGV. Trimming shortened V by 0 bases and J by 10 bases, and 22 bases separated the two germline ends. CDR3 length: 18 amino acids. CDR3 loop: CASSLDTGRVDKESPLHF. DNA of the CDR3: TGTGCCAGCAGCTTAGATACGGGGCGGGTCGATAAGGAGTCACCCCTCCACTTT.

The J gene is TRBJ2-3, the V gene TRBV7-8; D is unresolved. Trimming removed 1 base at V and 11 bases at J, with 10 bases between. This CDR3 has 12 amino acids. Germline CDR1 is SGHVS and CDR2 is FQNEAQ. CDR3 residues: CASSLGPHWQYF. The DNA for the CDR3 is TGTGCCAGCAGCTTAGGGCCCCATTGGCAGTATTTT.

This clonotype has only a few counts. The gene calls are TRBV7-9 and TRBJ1-3; D ambiguous. V was cut by 6 bases and J by 4 bases, with 13 bases left in between. This CDR3 is built from 14 residues. Germline V gene sequence: CDR1 SEHNR, CDR2 FQNEAQ (reference sequence). The CDR3: CASRTPGRGNTIYF. The CDR3 nucleotides read TGTGCCAGCAGGACGCCGGGCCGCGGAAACACCATATATTTT.

The CDR3 DNA follows: TGTGCCAGCAGCCAAGTCCTCGAAGCGGGGGGGCTCTCCTACAATGAGCAGTTCTTC. Translation: CASSQVLEAGGLSYNEQFF. V usage is TRBV3-1 and J usage is TRBJ2-1; 10 bases fit TRBD2. The CDR3 runs to 19 residues. From germline, CDR1 is LGHDT and CDR2 YNNKEL (reference sequence). Trimming took 1 base from V and 0 from J; bases not matched to a gene: 9.

The chain recombines TRBV7-2 with TRBJ2-3; D is perhaps TRBD1 or TRBD2 (6 bases each). Germline V lookup: CDR1 SGHTA, CDR2 FQGNSA. There are 15 residues in the CDR3. V lost 5 bases and J 10 bases, leaving 22 bases between the germline ends. CDR3 in amino acids: CASSTQGRGMVAQYF. CDR3 coding DNA: TGTGCCAGCAGCACCCAGGGGCGCGGGATGGTCGCGCAGTATTTT.

The gene calls are TRBV20-1 and TRBJ1-3, with unresolved D. The CDR3 runs 14 residues. Trimming shortened V by 2 bases and J by 0 bases, and 8 bases separated the two germline ends. Germline V gene data show CDR1 as DFQATT and CDR2 as SNEGSKA (reference sequence). CDR3 DNA: TGCAGTGCTAGAATGGGAAGCTCTGGAAACACCATATATTTT. Its translation is CSARMGSSGNTIYF.

The V gene is TRBV7-2, the J gene TRBJ1-6, with a tentative D call TRBD1 (6 bases). Trimming removed 4 bases from V and 13 bases from J, with 11 bases in between. The length of the CDR3 is 12 residues. Germline V gives CDR1 SGHTA, CDR2 FQGNSA. The CDR3: CASSYTGLPLHF. The CDR3 coding sequence is TGTGCCAGCAGCTATACAGGGCTGCCCCTCCACTTT.

This chain connects TRBV15 to TRBJ2-1, with D possibly being TRBD2 (5 bases). The V and J ends lost 4 bases and 5 bases respectively, with 12 bases between them. The CDR3 loop spans 14 amino acids. From germline, CDR1 is LNHNV and CDR2 YYDKDF (reference sequence). CDR3 protein: CATSKGRGNNEQFF. The DNA of the CDR3 is TGTGCCACCAGCAAAGGACGGGGAAACAATGAGCAGTTCTTC.

This clonotype appeared a few times. V and J are TRBV7-2 and TRBJ2-2; maybe TRBD1 (5 bases). V was clipped by 2 bases and J by 1 base, with 11 bases between them. Germline V CDR1 and CDR2: SGHTA, FQGNSA. The CDR3 consists of 16 residues. The CDR3 is CASSLITRENTGELFF. The CDR3 DNA follows: TGTGCCAGCAGCTTAATTACCAGGGAGAACACCGGGGAGCTGTTTTTT.

The table lists this clonotype with many counts. CDR3 protein: CASSSDSYNEQFF. In DNA, the CDR3 is TGTGCCAGCAGCTCGGACAGCTACAATGAGCAGTTCTTC. J is TRBJ2-1 and V is TRBV7-8, with D perhaps matching TRBD1 (6 bases). The CDR3 contains 13 residues. The V end lost 4 bases, the J end lost 3 bases, and 7 bases lay between the germline ends. CDR1 and CDR2 (germline): SGHVS, FQNEAQ.

In its sample, this clonotype was seen a few times. The chain is built from TRBV7-2 and TRBJ2-7; TRBD1 aligns across 8 bases. The CDR3 is made up of 15 amino acids. With V trimmed by 4 bases and J by 2 bases, 7 bases remained unmatched. Germline-derived CDR1 and CDR2 are SGHTA and FQGNSA. In nucleotides, the CDR3 is TGTGCCAGCAGCTGGAGACAGGGGCGTACCTACGAGCAGTACTTC. Protein product: CASSWRQGRTYEQYF.

J is TRBJ2-2 and V is TRBV11-2; TRBD2 might be the D (5 bases). Per germline, CDR1 SGHAT and CDR2 FQNNGV. Trimming shortened V by 5 bases and J by 8 bases, and 18 bases separated the two germline ends. CDR3 length: 15 residues. In nucleotides, the CDR3 is TGTGCCAGCAGCCCTCGAGCCCCACTAGGAGGGGAGCTGTTTTTT. This codes for CASSPRAPLGGELFF.

This CDR3 is CASSPGTNTEAFF. In nucleotides, the CDR3 is TGTGCCAGCTCGCCCGGGACCAACACTGAAGCTTTCTTT. The rearrangement links TRBV18 to TRBJ1-1; a possible D gene is TRBD1 (5 bases). Per germline, CDR1 KGHSH and CDR2 LQKENI. Trimming left V 6 bases short and J 2 bases short, with 10 bases between. This CDR3 has 13 amino acids.

The chain has TRBV7-3 and TRBJ2-7; D ambiguous. The V end was cut by 2 bases, the J end by 2 bases, with 7 bases between. This CDR3 has 13 amino acids. Germline V gene lookup returns CDR1 SGHTA and CDR2 FQGTGA. CDR3 amino acids: CASSLEWPYEQYF. CDR3 sequence (DNA): TGTGCCAGCAGCTTAGAGTGGCCCTACGAGCAGTACTTC.

This chain connects TRBV4-3 to TRBJ1-1, with D uncertain. CDR1 and CDR2 from the germline V gene are LGHNA and YSLEER. The length of the CDR3 is 14 residues. V was cut by 3 bases and J by 1 base, with 9 bases left in between. CDR3 sequence: CASSHLTANTEAFF. CDR3 coding DNA: TGCGCCAGCAGCCATTTAACAGCGAACACTGAAGCTTTCTTT.

This chain connects TRBV7-9 to TRBJ2-2; D is undetermined. The V gene's germline CDR1 is SEHNR and CDR2 FQNEAQ (reference sequence). V dropped 7 bases and J dropped 2 bases, with 11 bases sitting between them. This CDR3 spans 14 amino acids. The CDR3 reads CASNYDLNTGELFF. The CDR3 DNA is TGTGCCAGCAACTACGACTTAAACACCGGGGAGCTGTTTTTT.

The chain carries TRBV7-2 and TRBJ1-6; D not resolved. The germline CDR1 and CDR2 sequences are SGHTA and FQGNSA. This CDR3 region has 12 residues. V lost 8 bases to trimming and J lost 15 bases, with 17 bases between them. CDR3: CASGRNYEGLHF. The CDR3 DNA is TGTGCCAGCGGACGTAATTATGAGGGCCTCCACTTT.